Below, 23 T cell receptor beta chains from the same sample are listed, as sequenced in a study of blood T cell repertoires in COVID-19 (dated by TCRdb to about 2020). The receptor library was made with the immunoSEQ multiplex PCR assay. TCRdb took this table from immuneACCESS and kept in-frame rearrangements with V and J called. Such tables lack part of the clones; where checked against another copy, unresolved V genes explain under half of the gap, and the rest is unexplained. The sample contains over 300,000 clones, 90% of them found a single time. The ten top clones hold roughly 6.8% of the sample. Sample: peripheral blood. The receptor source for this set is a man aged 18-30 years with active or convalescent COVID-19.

The CDR3 loop reads CSVITGADYWAFF. CDR3 DNA sequence: TGCAGCGTTATCACAGGGGCGGACTATTGGGCTTTCTTT. The chain employs TRBV29-1 and TRBJ1-1; 7 nucleotides agree with TRBD1. Germline CDR1 SQVTM, CDR2 ANQGSEA. The V and J ends lost 5 bases and 11 bases, in that order; junction bases with no gene match: 14. CDR3 length: 13 amino acids.

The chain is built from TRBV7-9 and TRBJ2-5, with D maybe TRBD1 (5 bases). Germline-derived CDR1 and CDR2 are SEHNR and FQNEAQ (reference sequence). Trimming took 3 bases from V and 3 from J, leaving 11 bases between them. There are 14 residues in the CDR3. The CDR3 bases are TGTGCCAGCAGCTTCTTGACAGAAGAAGAGACCCAGTACTTC. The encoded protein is CASSFLTEEETQYF.

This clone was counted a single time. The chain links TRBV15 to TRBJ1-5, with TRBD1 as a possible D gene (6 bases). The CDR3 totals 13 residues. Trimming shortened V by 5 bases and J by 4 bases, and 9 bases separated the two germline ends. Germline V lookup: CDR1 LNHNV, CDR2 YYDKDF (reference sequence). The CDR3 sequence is CATSGQGNQPQHF. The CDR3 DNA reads TGTGCCACCAGCGGCCAGGGGAATCAGCCCCAGCATTTT.

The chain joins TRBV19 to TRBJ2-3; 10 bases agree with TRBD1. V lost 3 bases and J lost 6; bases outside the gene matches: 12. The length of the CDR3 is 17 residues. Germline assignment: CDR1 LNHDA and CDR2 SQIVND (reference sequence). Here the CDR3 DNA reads TGTGCCAGTAGTATTTGGATCGGGACAGGGGATATGGATACGCAGTATTTT. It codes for CASSIWIGTGDMDTQYF.

The CDR3 nucleotides read TGTGCCAGCAGTTACGACAGGCGGAACACTGAAGCTTTCTTT. This codes for CASSYDRRNTEAFF. J is TRBJ1-1 and V is TRBV6-5; weak D call: TRBD1 (6 bases). Trimming removed 2 bases at V and 1 base at J, with 8 bases between. The germline V gene has CDR1 MNHEY and CDR2 SVGAGI. The CDR3 length is 14 residues.

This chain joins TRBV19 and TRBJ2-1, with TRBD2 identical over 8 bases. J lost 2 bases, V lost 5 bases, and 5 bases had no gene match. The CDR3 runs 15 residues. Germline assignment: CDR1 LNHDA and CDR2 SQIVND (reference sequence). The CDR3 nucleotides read TGTGCCAGTAGTCCTCGGGAGGGCCCCTACAATGAGCAGTTCTTC. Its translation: CASSPREGPYNEQFF.

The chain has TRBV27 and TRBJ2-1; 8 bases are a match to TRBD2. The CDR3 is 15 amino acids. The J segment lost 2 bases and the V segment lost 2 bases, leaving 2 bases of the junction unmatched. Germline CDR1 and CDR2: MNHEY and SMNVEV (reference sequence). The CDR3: CASSLQLAAYNEQFF. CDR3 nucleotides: TGTGCCAGCAGTTTACAACTAGCGGCCTACAATGAGCAGTTCTTC.

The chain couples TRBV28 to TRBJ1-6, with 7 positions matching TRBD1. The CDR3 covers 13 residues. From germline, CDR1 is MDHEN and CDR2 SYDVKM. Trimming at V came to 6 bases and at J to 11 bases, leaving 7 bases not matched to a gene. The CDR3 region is CASRRQGQPPLHF. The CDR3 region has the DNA TGTGCCAGCAGAAGACAGGGTCAGCCACCCCTCCACTTT.

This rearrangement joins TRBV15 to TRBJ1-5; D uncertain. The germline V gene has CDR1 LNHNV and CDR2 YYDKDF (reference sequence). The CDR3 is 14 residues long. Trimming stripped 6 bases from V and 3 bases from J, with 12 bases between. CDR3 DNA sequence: TGTGCCACCAGGGATACTAGTTACAATCAGCCCCAGCATTTT. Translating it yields CATRDTSYNQPQHF.

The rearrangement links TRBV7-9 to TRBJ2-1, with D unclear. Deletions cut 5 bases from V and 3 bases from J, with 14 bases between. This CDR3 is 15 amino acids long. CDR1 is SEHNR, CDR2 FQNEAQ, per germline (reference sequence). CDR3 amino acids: CASSARTSNYNEQFF. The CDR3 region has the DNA TGTGCCAGCAGCGCTAGAACATCAAACTACAATGAGCAGTTCTTC. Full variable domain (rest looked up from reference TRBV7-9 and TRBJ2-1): DTGVSQNPRHKITKRGQNVTFRCDPISEHNRLYWYRQTLGQGPEFLTYFQNEAQLEKSRLLSDRFSAERPKGSFSTLEIQRTEQGDSAMYLCASSARTSNYNEQFFGPGTRLTVL.

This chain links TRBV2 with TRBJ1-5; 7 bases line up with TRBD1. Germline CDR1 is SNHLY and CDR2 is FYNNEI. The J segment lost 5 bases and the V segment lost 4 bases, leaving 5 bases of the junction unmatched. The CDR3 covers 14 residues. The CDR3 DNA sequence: TGTGCCAGCAGTGGGGGGCAGGGGGATCAGCCCCAGCATTTT. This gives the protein CASSGGQGDQPQHF.

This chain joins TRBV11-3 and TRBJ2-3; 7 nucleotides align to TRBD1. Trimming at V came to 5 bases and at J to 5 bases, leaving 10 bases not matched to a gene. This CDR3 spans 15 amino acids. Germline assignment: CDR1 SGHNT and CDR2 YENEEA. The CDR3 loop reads CASSLGAGGVDTQYF. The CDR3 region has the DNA TGTGCCAGCAGCCTAGGGGCAGGGGGAGTAGATACGCAGTATTTT. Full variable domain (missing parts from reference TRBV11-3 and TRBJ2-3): EAGVVQSPRYKIIEKKQPVAFWCNPISGHNTLYWYLQNLGQGPELLIRYENEEAVDDSQLPKDRFSAERLKGVDSTLKIQPAELGDSAVYLCASSLGAGGVDTQYFGPGTRLTVL.

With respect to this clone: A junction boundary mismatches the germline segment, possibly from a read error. CDR3 in DNA: TGTGCTAGCAGCCCGGGACTAGCGGGAGTTTACGAGCAGTACTTC. This codes for CASSPGLAGVYEQYF. The chain has TRBV7-7 and TRBJ2-7; 14 nucleotides align to TRBD2. Per the germline V gene, CDR1 is SSHAT and CDR2 is FNYEAQ (reference sequence). CDR3 size: 15 residues.

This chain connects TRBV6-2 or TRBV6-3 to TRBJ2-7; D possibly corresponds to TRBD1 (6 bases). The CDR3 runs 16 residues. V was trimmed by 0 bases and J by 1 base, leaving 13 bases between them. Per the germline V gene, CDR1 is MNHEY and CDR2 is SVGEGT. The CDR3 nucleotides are TGTGCCAGCAGTTACTCCCTGGACAGCGGATCCTACGAGCAGTACTTC. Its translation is CASSYSLDSGSYEQYF.

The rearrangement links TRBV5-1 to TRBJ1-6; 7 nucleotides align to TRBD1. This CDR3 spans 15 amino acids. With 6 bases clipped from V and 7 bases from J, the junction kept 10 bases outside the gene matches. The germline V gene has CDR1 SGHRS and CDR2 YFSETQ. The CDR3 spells CASKEQGSANSPLHF. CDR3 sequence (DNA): TGCGCCAGCAAAGAACAGGGGTCAGCAAATTCACCCCTCCACTTT. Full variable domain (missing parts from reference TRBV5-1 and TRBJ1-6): KAGVTQTPRYLIKTRGQQVTLSCSPISGHRSVSWYQQTPGQGLQFLFEYFSETQRNKGNFPGRFSGRQFSNSRSEMNVSTLELGDSALYLCASKEQGSANSPLHFGNGTRLTVT.

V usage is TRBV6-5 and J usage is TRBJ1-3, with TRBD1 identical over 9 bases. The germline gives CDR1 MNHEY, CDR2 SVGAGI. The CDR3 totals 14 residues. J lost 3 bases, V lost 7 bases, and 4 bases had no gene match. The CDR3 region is CASTMTGGGNTIYF. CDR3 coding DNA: TGTGCCAGCACTATGACAGGGGGTGGAAACACCATATATTTT.

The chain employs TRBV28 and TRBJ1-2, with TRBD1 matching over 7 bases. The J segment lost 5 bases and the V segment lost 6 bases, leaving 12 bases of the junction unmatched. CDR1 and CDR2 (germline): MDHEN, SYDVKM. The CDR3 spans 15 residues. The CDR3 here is CASRPPDRVIYGYTF. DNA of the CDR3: TGTGCCAGCAGACCTCCTGACAGGGTAATATATGGCTACACCTTC.

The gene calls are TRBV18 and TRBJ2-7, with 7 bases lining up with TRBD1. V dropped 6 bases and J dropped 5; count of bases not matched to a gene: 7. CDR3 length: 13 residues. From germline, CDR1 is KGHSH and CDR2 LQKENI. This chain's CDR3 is CASSGRGIDEQYF. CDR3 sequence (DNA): TGTGCCAGCTCTGGCAGGGGGATCGACGAGCAGTACTTC.

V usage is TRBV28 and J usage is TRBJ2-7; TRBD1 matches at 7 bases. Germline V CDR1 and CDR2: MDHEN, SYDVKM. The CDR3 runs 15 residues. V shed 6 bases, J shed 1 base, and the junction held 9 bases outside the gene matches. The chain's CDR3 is CASRSWQGVSYEQYF. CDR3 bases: TGTGCCAGCAGGTCGTGGCAGGGGGTATCCTACGAGCAGTACTTC.

The CDR3 DNA reads TGTGCCAGCAGCCCATCCCAGAGACAGGCTAAGCAGTTCTTC. As protein: CASSPSQRQAKQFF. The chain carries TRBV7-9 and TRBJ2-1; possible D gene TRBD1, 6 bases. This CDR3 is 14 amino acids long. V was clipped by 5 bases and J by 11 bases, with 19 bases between them. Germline V lookup: CDR1 SEHNR, CDR2 FQNEAQ (reference sequence).

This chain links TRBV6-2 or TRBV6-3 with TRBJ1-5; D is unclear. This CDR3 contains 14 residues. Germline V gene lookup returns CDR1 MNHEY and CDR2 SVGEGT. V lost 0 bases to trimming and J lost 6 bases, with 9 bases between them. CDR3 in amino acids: CASSYSRPGQPQHF. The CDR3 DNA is TGTGCCAGCAGTTACTCGAGGCCCGGTCAGCCCCAGCATTTT.

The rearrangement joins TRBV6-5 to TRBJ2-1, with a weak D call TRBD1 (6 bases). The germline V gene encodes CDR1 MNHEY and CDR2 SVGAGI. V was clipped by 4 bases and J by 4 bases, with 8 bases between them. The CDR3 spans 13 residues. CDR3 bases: TGTGCCAGCAGTTGGGGACAATACAATGAGCAGTTCTTC. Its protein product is CASSWGQYNEQFF.

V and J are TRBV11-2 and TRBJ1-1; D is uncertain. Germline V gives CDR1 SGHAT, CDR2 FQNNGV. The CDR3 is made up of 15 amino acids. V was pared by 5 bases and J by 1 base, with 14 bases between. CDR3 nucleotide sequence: TGTGCCAGCAGCCCTCCAGGTCGATGGAACACTGAAGCTTTCTTT. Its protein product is CASSPPGRWNTEAFF.